These 20 T cell receptor beta chains originate from one sample sequenced in a study of cytotoxic CD8 clonotypes in ibrutinib-treated CLL. The assay was immunoSEQ multiplex PCR, and TCRdb's table has in-frame clones only and misses some. The sample contains approximately 33,000 clones, roughly three quarters of which appear only once. Sequencing was performed on PBMCs, taken before ibrutinib treatment. Every receptor here comes from a human donor with chronic lymphocytic leukemia.

This clone appeared a single time. The chain combines TRBV10-3 with TRBJ1-6; 8 nucleotides match TRBD1. Trimming removed 2 bases from V and 9 bases from J; junction bases left unmatched: 3. The CDR3 totals 14 residues. Germline V gene sequence: CDR1 ENHRY, CDR2 SYGVKD. CDR3: CAISERQGTSPLHF. The CDR3 DNA follows: TGTGCCATCAGTGAGCGACAGGGGACTTCACCCCTCCACTTT.

As to this clone: This likely stems from a read error, as it lies one base from a far larger clone. V is TRBV4-2 and J is TRBJ2-1; D is possibly TRBD1 (6 bases). The length of the CDR3 is 15 residues. The V end was cut by 0 bases, the J end by 8 bases, with 14 bases between. Germline CDR1 reads LGHNA; CDR2 reads YNFKEQ. CDR3 in DNA: TGTGCCAGCAGCCAAGAGTACAGGGATTCACATGAGCAGTTCTTC. Protein product: CASSQEYRDSHEQFF.

This rearrangement joins TRBV2 to TRBJ1-1; D gene ambiguous. V lost 6 bases and J lost 0, with 5 bases in between. This CDR3 is built from 12 residues. Germline V gives CDR1 SNHLY, CDR2 FYNNEI. CDR3 sequence: CASSPMNTEAFF. The CDR3 bases are TGTGCCAGCAGCCCGATGAACACTGAAGCTTTCTTT.

This clone was recorded once. The V call is TRBV18, the J call TRBJ2-1; D perhaps matches TRBD2 (5 bases). This CDR3 has 15 amino acids. The V and J ends lost 2 bases and 0 bases respectively, with 8 bases between them. The V gene's germline CDR1 is KGHSH and CDR2 LQKENI. The CDR3 region is CASSPVRDSYNEQFF. CDR3 bases: TGTGCCAGCTCACCAGTCCGGGACTCCTACAATGAGCAGTTCTTC.

The chain has TRBV28 and TRBJ2-7; D gene ambiguous. The V and J ends lost 3 bases and 3 bases respectively, with 9 bases between them. Germline assignment: CDR1 MDHEN and CDR2 SYDVKM. The CDR3 spans 13 residues. This CDR3 is CASSFTSYYEQYF. For the CDR3, the DNA is TGTGCCAGCAGTTTTACCTCGTACTACGAGCAGTACTTC.

The V gene is TRBV6-4, the J gene TRBJ1-5; 8 nucleotides agree with TRBD1. There are 15 residues in the CDR3. V shed 1 base, J shed 9 bases, and the junction held 8 bases outside the gene matches. From germline, CDR1 is MRHNA and CDR2 SNTAGT. The CDR3 spells CASSDFAGGQGPQHF. CDR3 coding DNA: TGTGCCAGCAGTGACTTCGCAGGGGGCCAAGGGCCCCAGCATTTT.

This chain joins TRBV25-1 and TRBJ2-3; D perhaps matches TRBD2 (6 bases). This CDR3 region has 14 residues. V lost 2 bases to trimming and J lost 8 bases, with 14 bases between them. The germline V gene has CDR1 MGHDK and CDR2 SYGVNS. CDR3 residues: CASSEHGSVGTQYF. The CDR3 nucleotides are TGTGCCAGCAGTGAACACGGGAGCGTGGGTACGCAGTATTTT.

This chain joins TRBV7-9 and TRBJ1-5; possibly TRBD1 for D (5 bases). There are 15 residues in the CDR3. Germline assignment: CDR1 SEHNR and CDR2 FQNEAQ (reference sequence). The ends were cut back, 5 bases at V and 1 base at J, with 12 bases in the middle. The chain's CDR3 is CASSPRGNSNQPQHF. DNA for the CDR3: TGTGCCAGCAGCCCTCGGGGGAACAGCAATCAGCCCCAGCATTTT. The variable domain in full, completed from reference TRBV7-9 and TRBJ1-5, reads DTGVSQNPRHKITKRGQNVTFRCDPISEHNRLYWYRQTLGQGPEFLTYFQNEAQLEKSRLLSDRFSAERPKGSFSTLEIQRTEQGDSAMYLCASSPRGNSNQPQHFGDGTRLSIL.

This clone showed up just a few times. This chain uses TRBV29-1 with TRBJ1-1; D is possibly TRBD1 (6 bases). Trimming stripped 7 bases from V and 7 bases from J, with 25 bases between. Germline V lookup: CDR1 SQVTM, CDR2 ANQGSEA. This CDR3 spans 15 amino acids. The CDR3 sequence: CSAQASTGIWGEAFF. The CDR3, as DNA: TGCAGCGCCCAGGCGTCTACAGGGATATGGGGTGAAGCTTTCTTT.

The chain uses TRBV28 and TRBJ2-7, with TRBD1 identical over 9 bases. The ends lost 4 bases at V and 0 bases at J; junction bases unmatched: 7. The CDR3 loop spans 16 amino acids. Germline V lookup: CDR1 MDHEN, CDR2 SYDVKM. In nucleotides, the CDR3 is TGTGCCAGCAGTTCGACCGGACAGGGGCGCTCCTACGAGCAGTACTTC. Amino acid sequence: CASSSTGQGRSYEQYF.

This clone occurred once. The J gene is TRBJ1-5, the V gene TRBV7-6; maybe TRBD1 (5 bases). The CDR3 consists of 16 residues. V was shortened by 3 bases and J by 0 bases, with 12 bases between the two germline ends. Germline V gives CDR1 SGHVS, CDR2 FNYEAQ. The CDR3 DNA is TGTGCCAGCAGCTTCGGACACCTCTATAGCAATCAGCCCCAGCATTTT. Residues: CASSFGHLYSNQPQHF.

This clone was detected a few times. The chain links TRBV5-1 to TRBJ2-1, with D hard to call. The germline V and J ends were trimmed by 0 bases and 6 bases, with 7 bases remaining between them. The CDR3 has 13 residues. Germline V gene sequence: CDR1 SGHRS, CDR2 YFSETQ. CDR3 bases: TGCGCCAGCAGCTTGGGGACCGTCAATGAGCAGTTCTTC. This sequence encodes CASSLGTVNEQFF.

The chain recombines TRBV15 with TRBJ2-7, with 8 bases lining up with TRBD2. Trimming at V came to 0 bases and at J to 2 bases, leaving 6 bases not matched to a gene. The CDR3 has 16 amino acids. From germline, CDR1 is LNHNV and CDR2 YYDKDF (reference sequence). Written as DNA, the CDR3 is TGTGCCACCAGCAGAGATCTGGGACTAGGGACCTACGAGCAGTACTTC. Translating it yields CATSRDLGLGTYEQYF. Drawing the rest from reference TRBV15 and TRBJ2-7, the complete variable domain is DAMVIQNPRYQVTQFGKPVTLSCSQTLNHNVMYWYQQKSSQAPKLLFHYYDKDFNNEADTPDNFQSRRPNTSFCFLDIRSPGLGDTAMYLCATSRDLGLGTYEQYFGPGTRLTVT.

The V call is TRBV19, the J call TRBJ1-4, with a weak D call TRBD1 (5 bases). The CDR3 loop spans 14 amino acids. V was shortened by 4 bases and J by 5 bases, with 11 bases between the two germline ends. Germline V gene sequence: CDR1 LNHDA, CDR2 SQIVND (reference sequence). The CDR3 protein is CASSRDRGNEKLFF. The CDR3, as DNA: TGTGCCAGTAGTAGGGACCGCGGAAATGAAAAACTGTTTTTT. Supplemented by reference TRBV19 and TRBJ1-4, the full variable domain reads DGGITQSPKYLFRKEGQNVTLSCEQNLNHDAMYWYRQDPGQGLRLIYYSQIVNDFQKGDIAEGYSVSREKKESFPLTVTSAQKNPTAFYLCASSRDRGNEKLFFGSGTQLSVL.

The chain carries TRBV4-3 and TRBJ1-1; the D gene is possibly TRBD1 (5 bases). The CDR3 sequence is 15 residues long. The V gene's germline CDR1 is LGHNA and CDR2 YSLEER. V was clipped by 4 bases and J by 3 bases, with 15 bases between them. CDR3 in amino acids: CASSRFLGEYTEAFF. DNA of the CDR3: TGCGCCAGCAGCCGCTTTCTGGGGGAGTACACTGAAGCTTTCTTT.

V usage is TRBV6-1 and J usage is TRBJ1-3; a possible D gene is TRBD1 (5 bases). The CDR3 sequence is 17 residues long. Per the germline V gene, CDR1 is MNHNS and CDR2 is SASEGT. The V gene lost 2 bases and the J gene lost 0 bases, with 14 bases spanning the gap. CDR3 protein: CASSEHGGPRSGNTIYF. CDR3 bases: TGTGCCAGCAGTGAACATGGGGGACCTCGCTCTGGAAACACCATATATTTT.

The sample holds a few counts of this clone. V is TRBV18 and J is TRBJ2-1, with 13 bases lining up with TRBD2. Germline V lookup: CDR1 KGHSH, CDR2 LQKENI. V was clipped by 3 bases and J by 5 bases; unmatched bases: 4. There are 16 residues in the CDR3. The CDR3 DNA follows: TGTGCCAGCTCACCCTCCGGGACTAGCGGGGACAATGAGCAGTTCTTC. Translating gives CASSPSGTSGDNEQFF.

J is TRBJ2-6 and V is TRBV27; a possible D gene is TRBD1 (6 bases). V lost 6 bases and J lost 0, with 9 bases in between. Germline CDR1 MNHEY, CDR2 SMNVEV (reference sequence). This CDR3 has 15 residues. CDR3 DNA: TGTGCCAGCAGGTCAGGGGTCTCTGGGGCCAACGTCCTGACTTTC. Residues: CASRSGVSGANVLTF.

V is TRBV13 and J is TRBJ2-1; 13 positions match TRBD2. Germline trimming cut 4 bases from V and 9 bases from J; bases unmatched to any gene: 6. The germline CDR1 and CDR2 sequences are PRHDT and FYEKMQ (reference sequence). The CDR3 covers 15 residues. The CDR3 DNA sequence: TGTGCCAGCAGCTCGGGACTAGCGGGATTGATTGAGCAGTTCTTC. Encoded protein: CASSSGLAGLIEQFF.

V and J are TRBV15 and TRBJ1-3; D is unresolved. This CDR3 is 15 amino acids long. Trimming took 1 base from V and 0 from J, leaving 7 bases between them. Germline assignment: CDR1 LNHNV and CDR2 YYDKDF (reference sequence). This CDR3 is CATSRVRGSGNTIYF. As DNA, the CDR3 is TGTGCCACCAGCAGAGTTCGCGGCTCTGGAAACACCATATATTTT. Filled out from reference TRBV15 and TRBJ1-3, the complete variable domain reads DAMVIQNPRYQVTQFGKPVTLSCSQTLNHNVMYWYQQKSSQAPKLLFHYYDKDFNNEADTPDNFQSRRPNTSFCFLDIRSPGLGDTAMYLCATSRVRGSGNTIYFGEGSWLTVV.